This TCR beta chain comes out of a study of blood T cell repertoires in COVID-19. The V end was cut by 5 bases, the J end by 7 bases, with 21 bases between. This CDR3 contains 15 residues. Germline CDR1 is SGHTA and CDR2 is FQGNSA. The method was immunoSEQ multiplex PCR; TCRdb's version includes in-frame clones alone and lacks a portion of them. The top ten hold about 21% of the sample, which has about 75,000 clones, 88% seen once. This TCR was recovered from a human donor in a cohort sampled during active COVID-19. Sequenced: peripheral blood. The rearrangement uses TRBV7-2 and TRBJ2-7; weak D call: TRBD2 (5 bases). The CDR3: CASSPVARPSEEQYF. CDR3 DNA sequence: TGTGCCAGCAGCCCCGTAGCGAGACCCTCCGAGGAGCAGTACTTC.